This T cell receptor (beta chain) emerged from a study of blood T cells in healthy people across ages. Broader study findings: Per million T cells, TCR beta diversity dropped roughly linearly as age increased. Higher diversity, along with more naive CD4+ cells, distinguished long-lived donors from aged donors.

Donors gave ten milliliters of peripheral blood apiece. Whenever a sample was processed, at least 6 million PBMCs were isolated. A J-beta primer mix and a sample-barcoded 5' primer were used in a second PCR of about 6 to 12 cycles. TCRdb reanalysed the 5' RACE reads using MiXCR and keeps one entry per CDR3 protein. The sample yields 650,000 to 1,000,000 distinct CDR3 sequences, about 45% seen once. This clonotype was found a few times. Its target is not known. Trimming shortened V by 0 bases and J by 2 bases, and 12 bases separated the two germline ends. In germline, CDR1 is SGHRS, CDR2 YFSETQ. This CDR3 is built from 15 residues.

The sequenced material came from blood. The source of this sequence is a man older than 75 in good health. The chain employs TRBV5-1 and TRBJ2-7; D is perhaps TRBD1 (6 bases). CDR3 DNA: TGCGCCAGCAGCTTGGCAGGGACACTAACCTACGAGCAGTACTTC. Translating it yields CASSLAGTLTYEQYF.